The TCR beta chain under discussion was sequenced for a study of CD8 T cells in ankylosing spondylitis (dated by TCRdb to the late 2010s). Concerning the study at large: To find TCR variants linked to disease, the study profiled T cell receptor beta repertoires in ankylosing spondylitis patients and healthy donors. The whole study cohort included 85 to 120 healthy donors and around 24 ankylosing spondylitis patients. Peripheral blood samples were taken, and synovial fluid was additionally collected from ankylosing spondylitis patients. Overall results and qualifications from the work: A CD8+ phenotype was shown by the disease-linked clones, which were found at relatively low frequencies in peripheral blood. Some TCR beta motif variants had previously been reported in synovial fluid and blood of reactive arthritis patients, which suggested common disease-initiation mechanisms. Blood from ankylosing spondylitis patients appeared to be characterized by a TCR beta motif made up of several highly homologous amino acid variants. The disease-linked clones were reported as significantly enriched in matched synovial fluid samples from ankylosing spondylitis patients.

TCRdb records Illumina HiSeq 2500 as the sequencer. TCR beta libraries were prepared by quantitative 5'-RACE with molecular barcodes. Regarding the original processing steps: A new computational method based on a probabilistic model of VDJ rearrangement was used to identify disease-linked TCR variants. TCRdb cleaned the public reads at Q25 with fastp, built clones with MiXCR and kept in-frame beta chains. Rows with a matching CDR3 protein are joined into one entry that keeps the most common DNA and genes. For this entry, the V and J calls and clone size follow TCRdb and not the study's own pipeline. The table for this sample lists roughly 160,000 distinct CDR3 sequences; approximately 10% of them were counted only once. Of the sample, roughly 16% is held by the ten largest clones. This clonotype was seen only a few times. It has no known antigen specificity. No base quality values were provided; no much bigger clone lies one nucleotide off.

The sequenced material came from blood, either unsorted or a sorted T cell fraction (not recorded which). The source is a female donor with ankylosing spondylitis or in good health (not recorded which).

The CDR3 corresponds to CASSLEYSPNEQFF. The nucleotide sequence is given as TGTGCCAGCAGCTTGGAATACTCCCCCAATGAGCAGTTCTTC. The rearranged segments are TRBV5-6 and TRBJ2-1, with an unclear D gene assignment. Per the germline V gene, SGHDT is the CDR1 and YYEEEE is the CDR2. A distance of 10 bases separates the germline ends of V and J, which lose 0 bases and 6 bases respectively. Taken from cysteine to phenylalanine, the CDR3 has 14 residues. Only the CDR3 DNA is retained, 42 bases long and in frame from the first base. The full variable domain, with segments outside the CDR3 supplied by the reference TRBV5-6 and TRBJ2-1 proteins, appears as DAGVTQSPTHLIKTRGQQVTLRCSPKSGHDTVSWYQQALGQGPQFIFQYYEEEERQRGNFPDRFSGHQFPNYSSELNVNALLLGDSALYLCASSLEYSPNEQFFGPGTRLTVL.